The rows below give T cell receptor beta chains drawn from one sample of a study of blood T cell repertoires in COVID-19. TCRdb keeps only in-frame clones here, not all; method: immunoSEQ multiplex PCR. The data hold around 300,000 clones, with around 82% observed a single time. Sequenced: peripheral blood. These receptors were taken from a woman aged 45-65 years who had recovered from COVID-19. Each CDR3 is given with its conserved first and last residue. The order of the fields is J gene, V gene, CDR3 protein.

j_gene: TRBJ2-1
v_gene: TRBV6-6
CDR3aa: CASSYSASGVYNEQFF

j_gene: TRBJ1-6
v_gene: TRBV28
CDR3aa: CASSFNRGTVNSPLHF

j_gene: TRBJ1-5
v_gene: TRBV28
CDR3aa: CASSPQGSNQPQHF

j_gene: TRBJ2-1
v_gene: TRBV24-1
CDR3aa: CATSDPTPSSSYNEQFF

j_gene: TRBJ1-1
v_gene: TRBV20-1
CDR3aa: CSASRIQAGPTEAFF

j_gene: TRBJ2-7
v_gene: TRBV4-3
CDR3aa: CASSQDGPLAGGPYEQYF

j_gene: TRBJ2-6
v_gene: TRBV6-2/TRBV6-3
CDR3aa: CASSLRQGLSGANVLTF

j_gene: TRBJ1-2
v_gene: TRBV5-1
CDR3aa: CASSSGQGGYGYTF

j_gene: TRBJ2-7
v_gene: TRBV7-9
CDR3aa: CASSTGQGFDEQYF

j_gene: TRBJ2-3
v_gene: TRBV12-3/TRBV12-4
CDR3aa: CASSFRGSDTQYF

j_gene: TRBJ1-2
v_gene: TRBV10-3
CDR3aa: CAISELTGGYGYTF

j_gene: TRBJ2-7
v_gene: TRBV7-9
CDR3aa: CASSLVGGTALAYEQYF

j_gene: TRBJ1-5
v_gene: TRBV19
CDR3aa: CASGADRVQPQHF

j_gene: TRBJ2-2
v_gene: TRBV11-3
CDR3aa: CASSLDRGLAGGPNTGELFF

j_gene: TRBJ1-2
v_gene: TRBV11-2
CDR3aa: CASRGGATYGYTF

j_gene: TRBJ1-1
v_gene: TRBV7-2
CDR3aa: CASSLVGVVVNTEAFF

j_gene: TRBJ1-5
v_gene: TRBV19
CDR3aa: CATESQSQLEGQPQHF

j_gene: TRBJ2-3
v_gene: TRBV7-2
CDR3aa: CASSLYGTDTQYF

j_gene: TRBJ2-2
v_gene: TRBV21-1
CDR3aa: CASSKGTVSGTSGHTGELFF

j_gene: TRBJ1-2
v_gene: TRBV6-5
CDR3aa: CASIVPGPGTGGYTF

j_gene: TRBJ2-1
v_gene: TRBV7-3
CDR3aa: CASSRDYYNEQFF

j_gene: TRBJ2-1
v_gene: TRBV28
CDR3aa: CASSLYTEPNEQFF

j_gene: TRBJ1-2
v_gene: TRBV28
CDR3aa: CASRSGTGGASLKGYTF

j_gene: TRBJ1-2
v_gene: TRBV28
CDR3aa: CASRTPGTGGGGYTF

j_gene: TRBJ2-7
v_gene: TRBV6-4
CDR3aa: CASSVDRGQVEYEQYF

j_gene: TRBJ1-1
v_gene: TRBV4-1
CDR3aa: CASSQPTGSRVEAFF

j_gene: TRBJ2-7
v_gene: TRBV5-1
CDR3aa: CASRNLGGAGEQYF

j_gene: TRBJ2-5
v_gene: TRBV9
CDR3aa: CASSVGDSKETQYF

j_gene: TRBJ1-5
v_gene: TRBV28
CDR3aa: CASSRDGTAAQPQHF

j_gene: TRBJ1-1
v_gene: TRBV3-1/TRBV3-2
CDR3aa: CASSQGQYTGGDKAFF

j_gene: TRBJ2-7
v_gene: TRBV9
CDR3aa: CASSVAGQSYEQYF

j_gene: TRBJ2-2
v_gene: TRBV9
CDR3aa: CASSVGGTSNTGELFF

j_gene: TRBJ2-5
v_gene: TRBV29-1
CDR3aa: CSVERRGTGGQETQYF

j_gene: TRBJ1-2
v_gene: TRBV7-2
CDR3aa: CASSSSGDGYGYTF

j_gene: TRBJ1-2
v_gene: TRBV7-9
CDR3aa: CASSPGQGMDYGYTF

j_gene: TRBJ1-1
v_gene: TRBV2
CDR3aa: CASTLGQTAMNTEAFF

j_gene: TRBJ2-3
v_gene: TRBV6-5
CDR3aa: CASSGTGVFPQYF

j_gene: TRBJ2-7
v_gene: TRBV14
CDR3aa: CASSRAWGGSSYEQYF

j_gene: TRBJ2-3
v_gene: TRBV4-3
CDR3aa: CASSQGTSISTDTQYF

j_gene: TRBJ2-1
v_gene: TRBV7-2
CDR3aa: CASSLAPLIDNEQFF

j_gene: TRBJ2-1
v_gene: TRBV4-2
CDR3aa: CASSPQGDEQFF

j_gene: TRBJ2-7
v_gene: TRBV5-1
CDR3aa: CASSLGTGTGAYEQYF

j_gene: TRBJ2-7
v_gene: TRBV7-9
CDR3aa: CASSSETDYEQYF

j_gene: TRBJ2-1
v_gene: TRBV18
CDR3aa: CASSPVLQGARGEQFF

j_gene: TRBJ2-7
v_gene: TRBV18
CDR3aa: CASSPTDRPYEQYF

j_gene: TRBJ1-2
v_gene: TRBV6-1
CDR3aa: CASSEAEDRVDYGYTF

j_gene: TRBJ2-1
v_gene: TRBV5-6
CDR3aa: CASSLFGLAGGSVNHEQFF

j_gene: TRBJ2-2
v_gene: TRBV10-3
CDR3aa: CAISESGGRTNTGELFF